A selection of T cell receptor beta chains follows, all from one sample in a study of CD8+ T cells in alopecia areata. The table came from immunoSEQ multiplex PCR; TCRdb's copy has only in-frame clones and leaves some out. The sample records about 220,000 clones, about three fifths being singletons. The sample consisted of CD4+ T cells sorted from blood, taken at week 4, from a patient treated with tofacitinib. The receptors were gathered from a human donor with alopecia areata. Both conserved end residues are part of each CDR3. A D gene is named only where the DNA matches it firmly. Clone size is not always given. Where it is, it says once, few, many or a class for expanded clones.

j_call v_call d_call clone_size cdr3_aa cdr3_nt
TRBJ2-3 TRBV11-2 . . CASSPRDLRTDTQYF TGTGCCAGCAGCCCGCGTGACCTACGAACAGATACGCAGTATTTT
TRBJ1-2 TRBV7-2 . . CASSPYYPGDGYTF TGTGCCAGCAGCCCTTATTACCCGGGAGATGGCTACACCTTC
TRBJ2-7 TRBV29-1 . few CSVVVDYEQYF TGCAGCGTTGTCGTTGACTACGAGCAGTACTTC
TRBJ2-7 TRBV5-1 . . CASSWDDEGVSEQYF TGCGCCAGCAGCTGGGACGACGAGGGCGTGAGCGAGCAGTACTTC
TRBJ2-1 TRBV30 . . CAWGRERLSYNEQFF TGTGCCTGGGGAAGGGAGCGTCTATCCTACAATGAGCAGTTCTTC
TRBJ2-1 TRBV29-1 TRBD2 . CSALQSGGPSYNEQFF TGCAGCGCCCTACAGAGCGGGGGGCCCTCCTACAATGAGCAGTTCTTC
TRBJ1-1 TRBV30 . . CAWSIRMNTEAFF TGTGCCTGGAGTATAAGAATGAACACTGAAGCTTTCTTT
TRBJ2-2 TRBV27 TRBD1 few CASGIGTVNTGELFF TGTGCCAGCGGTATAGGGACAGTTAACACCGGGGAGCTGTTTTTT
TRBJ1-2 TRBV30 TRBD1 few CAWTIQGTYGYTF TGTGCCTGGACCATACAGGGGACCTATGGCTACACCTTC
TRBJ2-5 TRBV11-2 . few CASSLDGTQETQYF TGTGCCAGCAGCTTAGATGGGACTCAAGAGACCCAGTACTTC
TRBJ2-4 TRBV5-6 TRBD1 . CASSSRWDSLTKNIQYF TGTGCCAGCAGCTCGAGGTGGGACAGCCTGACCAAAAACATTCAGTACTTC